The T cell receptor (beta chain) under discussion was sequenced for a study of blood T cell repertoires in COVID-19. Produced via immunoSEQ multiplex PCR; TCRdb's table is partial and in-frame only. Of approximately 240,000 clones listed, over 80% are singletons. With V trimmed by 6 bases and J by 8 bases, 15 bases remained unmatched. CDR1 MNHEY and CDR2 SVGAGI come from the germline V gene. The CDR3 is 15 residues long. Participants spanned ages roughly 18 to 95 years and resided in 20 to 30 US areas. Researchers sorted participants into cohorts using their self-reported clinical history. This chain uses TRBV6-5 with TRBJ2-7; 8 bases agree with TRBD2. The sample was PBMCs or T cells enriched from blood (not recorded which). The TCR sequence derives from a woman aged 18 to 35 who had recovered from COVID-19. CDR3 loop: CASSREGADPIKQYF. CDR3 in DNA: TGTGCCAGCAGCCGGGAGGGAGCGGACCCTATCAAGCAGTACTTC.